This passage covers 31 T cell receptor beta chains from one sample sequenced in a study of human T cells and chemical hapten exposure (dated by TCRdb to the early 2020s). Library method: RACE. The reads were generated on a NextSeq 500. Using fastp trimming at Q25 and MiXCR clonotype assembly, TCRdb reanalyzed the public sequencing data and kept in-frame beta chains. Identical CDR3 proteins give one entry, which carries the most common genes and DNA. This sample holds roughly 120,000 distinct CDR3 sequences; around 10% were observed only once. Together, the top ten hold 1.2% to 1.5% of the sample. The meaning of the sample's time point label: patch test 1, 2 weeks after DPC sensitization. The treatment or condition label on this specimen signifies: therapeutic diphenylcyclopropenone sensitization with weekly scalp DPC. The sample here was whole blood, taken in connection with sensitization to the hapten diphenylcyclopropenone (DPC). These TCRs come from a woman aged 50 to 65 with alopecia areata. Some clones in this sample may be carry-over from other donors' samples.

This clonotype was seen only a few times. V and J are TRBV6-4 and TRBJ1-2; D unresolved. Germline CDR1 is MRHNA and CDR2 is SNTAGT. The V end lost 7 bases, the J end lost 4 bases, and 16 bases lay between the germline ends. The CDR3 loop spans 14 amino acids. The CDR3 nucleotides are TGTGCCAGCATCCCGAAGAGCTGTCTCTATGGCTACACCTTC. Amino acid sequence: CASIPKSCLYGYTF.

This clonotype was counted many times. The V call is TRBV20-1, the J call TRBJ1-6, with 9 bases matching TRBD1. The germline CDR1 and CDR2 sequences are DFQATT and SNEGSKA (reference sequence). The CDR3 length is 15 residues. The ends lost 0 bases at V and 14 bases at J; junction bases unmatched: 11. CDR3: CSARDPQHRGRSLHF. Here the CDR3 DNA reads TGCAGTGCTAGAGACCCCCAACACAGGGGGCGATCCCTCCACTTT.

This clonotype was seen more than once but under ten times. The chain uses TRBV28 and TRBJ2-1; 9 bases agree with TRBD1. V shed 7 bases, J shed 7 bases, and the junction held 14 bases outside the gene matches. The CDR3 is 16 amino acids. Germline CDR1 is MDHEN and CDR2 is SYDVKM. DNA for the CDR3: TGTGCCAGCACCCTTGGGGGACAGGGCGGACTGAATGAGCAGTTCTTC. Residues: CASTLGGQGGLNEQFF.

This clonotype was detected ten times or more. The chain couples TRBV7-9 to TRBJ1-1; D ambiguous. Germline V CDR1 and CDR2: SEHNR, FQNEAQ (reference sequence). V was cut by 1 base and J by 4 bases, with 10 bases left in between. The CDR3 totals 14 residues. CDR3 in amino acids: CASSLGNFRTEAFF. CDR3 coding DNA: TGTGCCAGCAGCTTAGGTAATTTTCGCACTGAAGCTTTCTTT.

V usage is TRBV29-1 and J usage is TRBJ2-1; D might be TRBD1 (5 bases). Germline-derived CDR1 and CDR2 are SQVTM and ANQGSEA. V was pared by 4 bases and J by 8 bases, with 24 bases between. The CDR3 totals 16 residues. Here the CDR3 reads CSVGGGTDWEEDEQFF. CDR3 nucleotide sequence: TGCAGCGTTGGGGGCGGTACGGATTGGGAAGAGGATGAGCAGTTCTTC.

This clonotype was seen ten or more times. The CDR3 protein is CASTDPSNQPQHF. CDR3 coding DNA: TGTGCCAGCACCGACCCAAGCAATCAGCCCCAGCATTTT. J is TRBJ1-5 and V is TRBV28; D unresolved. CDR3 length: 13 residues. Looked up from germline, CDR1 is MDHEN and CDR2 is SYDVKM. V shed 7 bases and J shed 1 base, with 8 bases lying between them.

In its sample, this clonotype was seen many times. J is TRBJ2-5 and V is TRBV4-1, with D possibly called TRBD1 or TRBD2 (5 bases each). The CDR3 is made up of 15 amino acids. V was cut by 3 bases and J by 1 base, with 12 bases left in between. Germline V lookup: CDR1 MGHRA, CDR2 YSYEKL. The CDR3 nucleotides read TGCGCCAGCAGCCATGGGGACCGACTCCAAGAGACCCAGTACTTC. The encoded protein is CASSHGDRLQETQYF.

Concerning this clonotype itself: This clone may be a read error of a much larger clone one base away. The gene calls are TRBV12-3 or TRBV12-4 and TRBJ1-5, with D possibly matching TRBD1 (5 bases). V was shortened by 3 bases and J by 0 bases, with 15 bases between the two germline ends. CDR3 size: 17 residues. In nucleotides, the CDR3 is TGTGCCAGCAGTTTGAGGGCCTCCGGGGGTAGCAATCAGCCCCAGCATTTT. Translating gives CASSLRASGGSNQPQHF.

This clonotype was counted a few times. The gene calls are TRBV12-2 and TRBJ1-1. TRBV12-2 is described as a pseudogene. This CDR3 is 17 amino acids long. CDR3 protein: CASRLGWSSRMNTEAFF. The CDR3 nucleotides are TGTGCAAGTCGCTTAGGTTGGTCCAGTAGAATGAACACTGAAGCTTTCTTT.

The chain has TRBV5-1 and TRBJ2-3; the D gene is possibly TRBD1 (6 bases). Germline values: CDR1 SGHRS, CDR2 YFSETQ. The CDR3 consists of 15 residues. With 7 bases removed from V and 2 bases from J, the gap between germline ends came to 17 bases. DNA of the CDR3: TGCGCCAGCGGACCCGGACAGCAATACACAGATACGCAGTATTTT. Translating gives CASGPGQQYTDTQYF.

The chain links TRBV27 to TRBJ1-1; no clear D. Trimming left V 3 bases short and J 4 bases short, with 12 bases between. Per the germline V gene, CDR1 is MNHEY and CDR2 is SMNVEV (reference sequence). The CDR3 contains 14 residues. The CDR3 sequence is CASSFFSGGTEAFF. CDR3 nucleotides: TGTGCCAGCAGTTTTTTTTCTGGTGGCACTGAAGCTTTCTTT.

This clonotype was seen a handful of times. The gene calls are TRBV6-5 and TRBJ1-4; D is undetermined. Germline V gives CDR1 MNHEY, CDR2 SVGAGI. Trimming left V 2 bases short and J 3 bases short, with 10 bases between. The CDR3 length is 15 residues. DNA of the CDR3: TGTGCCAGCAGTTACGCCGGGATACCTAATGAAAAACTGTTTTTT. Translated: CASSYAGIPNEKLFF.

V is TRBV25-1 and J is TRBJ2-7; 9 bases line up with TRBD1. The CDR3 is 15 residues long. Per germline, CDR1 MGHDK and CDR2 SYGVNS. Trimming took 2 bases from V and 3 from J; bases not matched to a gene: 5. The CDR3 nucleotides read TGTGCCAGCAGTGAAGCGGGGACAGGGAACTACGAGCAGTACTTC. Translation: CASSEAGTGNYEQYF.

This sequence joins TRBV29-1 and TRBJ2-2; 7 positions agree with TRBD1. The CDR3 has 11 amino acids. The germline V gene has CDR1 SQVTM and CDR2 ANQGSEA. As DNA, the CDR3 is TGCAGGGGGCAGGGGGACGGGGAGCTGTTTTTT. It specifies CRGQGDGELFF.

This clonotype has a count of ten or more. The gene calls are TRBV3-1 and TRBJ2-1; tentative D call: TRBD1 (6 bases). This CDR3 comprises 16 residues. The V gene's germline CDR1 is LGHDT and CDR2 YNNKEL (reference sequence). The V end was cut by 2 bases, the J end by 0 bases, with 11 bases between. Written as DNA, the CDR3 is TGTGCCAGCAGCCAATTACAGGGTAACTCCTACAATGAGCAGTTCTTC. Translating it yields CASSQLQGNSYNEQFF.

This clonotype was detected ten times or more. The rearrangement uses TRBV5-5 and TRBJ2-3; 8 nucleotides align to TRBD1. With V trimmed by 5 bases and J by 1 base, 3 bases remained unmatched. The CDR3 is made up of 14 amino acids. Germline assignment: CDR1 SGHKS and CDR2 YYEKEE (reference sequence). CDR3 loop: CASRDRDRTDTQYF. The CDR3 bases are TGTGCCAGCAGGGACAGGGACCGCACAGATACGCAGTATTTT.

CDR3 DNA: TGTGCCAGCAGGGGAGCCGGGGCCAACGTCCTGACTTTC. Encoded protein: CASRGAGANVLTF. This chain connects TRBV21-1 to TRBJ2-6; the DNA was not used to check the table's D call, TRBD2. TRBV21-1 is a pseudogene. CDR3 length: 13 amino acids.

This clonotype has more than one count but fewer than ten. This chain links TRBV5-4 with TRBJ2-1, with 8 bases aligning to TRBD2. In germline, CDR1 is SGHNT, CDR2 YYREEE (reference sequence). The trim removed 0 bases at V and 5 bases at J, leaving 4 bases unmatched. The CDR3 totals 15 residues. The DNA of the CDR3 is TGTGCCAGCAGCTTGGCGGGAGGGCCTAACAATGAGCAGTTCTTC. This sequence encodes CASSLAGGPNNEQFF.

A word on this clonotype: At one end, the junction sequence differs from germline, possibly due to a read error. The chain uses TRBV3-1 and TRBJ2-1, with D perhaps being TRBD1 or TRBD2 (5 bases each). The germline gives CDR1 LGHDT, CDR2 YNNKEL (reference sequence). The CDR3 is made up of 16 amino acids. The CDR3 DNA sequence: TGTGCCAGCAGCCAAGGGGACGTGTTTTCCTTCAATGAGCAGTTCTTC. It encodes CASSQGDVFSFNEQFF.

This clonotype ranks as medium-sized. The chain couples TRBV6-4 to TRBJ2-6; TRBD1 is a possible D gene (5 bases). The V and J ends lost 8 bases and 0 bases respectively, with 11 bases between them. The germline V gene encodes CDR1 MRHNA and CDR2 SNTAGT. The CDR3 runs 15 residues. CDR3 nucleotide sequence: TGTGCCAGCGGGGCCGACGGCTCTGGGGCCAACGTCCTGACTTTC. It yields the protein CASGADGSGANVLTF.

This clonotype was observed at least ten times. The gene calls are TRBV18 and TRBJ1-4, with D maybe TRBD1 (5 bases). The germline V gene has CDR1 KGHSH and CDR2 LQKENI. V lost 1 base and J 6 bases, leaving 6 bases between the germline ends. The length of the CDR3 is 13 residues. The CDR3 spells CASSPLGDEKLFF. CDR3 bases: TGTGCCAGCTCACCACTGGGGGATGAAAAACTGTTTTTT.

This sequence joins TRBV6-2 or TRBV6-3 and TRBJ1-1; D gene ambiguous. The V and J ends lost 4 bases and 7 bases respectively, with 10 bases between them. In germline, CDR1 is MNHEY, CDR2 SVGEGT. The CDR3 spans 12 residues. Written as DNA, the CDR3 is TGTGCCAGCAGTTGGGGTAGCAGTGAAGCTTTCTTT. Residues: CASSWGSSEAFF.

This clonotype was counted at least ten times. V is TRBV5-6 and J is TRBJ2-5; D unresolved. V was shortened by 0 bases and J by 0 bases, with 12 bases between the two germline ends. The CDR3 contains 16 residues. Germline V lookup: CDR1 SGHDT, CDR2 YYEEEE. The CDR3 loop reads CASSLEGTRYQETQYF. The CDR3 region has the DNA TGTGCCAGCAGCTTGGAAGGCACGCGGTACCAAGAGACCCAGTACTTC.

The chain recombines TRBV28 with TRBJ2-7, with D uncertain. The CDR3 runs to 11 residues. CDR1 MDHEN and CDR2 SYDVKM come from the germline V gene. V dropped 3 bases and J dropped 9 bases, with 9 bases sitting between them. The CDR3 protein is CASSFVERQYF. DNA of the CDR3: TGTGCCAGCAGTTTTGTGGAAAGGCAGTACTTC.

This clonotype was counted once. The chain recombines TRBV9 with TRBJ2-3; unclear D gene. Germline values: CDR1 SGDLS, CDR2 YYNGEE. The germline V and J ends were trimmed by 0 bases and 2 bases, with 10 bases remaining between them. CDR3 length: 15 amino acids. The CDR3 here is CASSVASSSTDTQYF. CDR3 DNA: TGTGCCAGCAGCGTAGCTAGTAGTTCCACAGATACGCAGTATTTT.

This clonotype was counted a few times. V usage is TRBV28 and J usage is TRBJ2-7; D gene unclear. The V gene lost 6 bases and the J gene lost 4 bases, with 13 bases spanning the gap. CDR1 and CDR2 (germline): MDHEN, SYDVKM. This CDR3 region has 13 residues. The CDR3 bases are TGTGCCAGCAGGGCGGCCTACAGTTACGAGCAGTACTTC. Its protein product is CASRAAYSYEQYF.

The sample holds a few counts of this clonotype. J is TRBJ2-3 and V is TRBV7-2, with 11 bases matching TRBD2. The CDR3 loop spans 15 amino acids. V lost 4 bases and J lost 3; bases outside the gene matches: 3. Germline V gene data show CDR1 as SGHTA and CDR2 as FQGNSA. The CDR3 nucleotides are TGTGCCAGCAGCTCAGGGACTAGCGGTACAGATACGCAGTATTTT. It is translated as CASSSGTSGTDTQYF.

This clonotype has only a few counts. The rearrangement joins TRBV14 to TRBJ2-6, with D unclear. Germline V gene sequence: CDR1 SGHDN, CDR2 FVKESK. The length of the CDR3 is 15 residues. V gave up 6 bases and J gave up 0 bases, with 9 bases separating them. The CDR3 here is CASSLSFSGANVLTF. In nucleotides, the CDR3 is TGTGCCAGCAGTCTAAGCTTCTCTGGGGCCAACGTCCTGACTTTC. Using reference TRBV14 and TRBJ2-6 for the parts outside the CDR3, the full variable domain is EAGVTQFPSHSVIEKGQTVTLRCDPISGHDNLYWYRRVMGKEIKFLLHFVKESKQDESGMPNNRFLAERTGGTYSTLKVQPAELEDSGVYFCASSLSFSGANVLTFGAGSRLTVL.

This clonotype showed up many times. The genes are TRBV28 and TRBJ2-1, with a tentative D call TRBD2 (6 bases). The germline V and J ends were trimmed by 6 bases and 7 bases, with 13 bases remaining between them. The CDR3 totals 13 residues. Germline V lookup: CDR1 MDHEN, CDR2 SYDVKM. CDR3 sequence reads: CASSFPGRNEQFF. Written as DNA, the CDR3 is TGTGCCAGCAGCTTCCCAGGGAGGAATGAGCAGTTCTTC.

This chain joins TRBV4-1 and TRBJ1-1; D remains unclear. V was cut by 0 bases and J by 5 bases, with 13 bases left in between. This CDR3 region has 15 residues. CDR1 is MGHRA, CDR2 YSYEKL, per germline. The CDR3 DNA follows: TGCGCCAGCAGCCAAGATAGGGATAAGACGACTGAAGCTTTCTTT. The encoded protein is CASSQDRDKTTEAFF.

The rearrangement joins TRBV6-5 to TRBJ2-7; no clear D. V lost 0 bases, J lost 5 bases, and 8 bases lay in between. Germline V CDR1 and CDR2: MNHEY, SVGAGI. The CDR3 runs 13 residues. The CDR3 sequence is CASSYSGSNEQYF. The CDR3 nucleotides read TGTGCCAGCAGTTACTCGGGATCCAACGAGCAGTACTTC.